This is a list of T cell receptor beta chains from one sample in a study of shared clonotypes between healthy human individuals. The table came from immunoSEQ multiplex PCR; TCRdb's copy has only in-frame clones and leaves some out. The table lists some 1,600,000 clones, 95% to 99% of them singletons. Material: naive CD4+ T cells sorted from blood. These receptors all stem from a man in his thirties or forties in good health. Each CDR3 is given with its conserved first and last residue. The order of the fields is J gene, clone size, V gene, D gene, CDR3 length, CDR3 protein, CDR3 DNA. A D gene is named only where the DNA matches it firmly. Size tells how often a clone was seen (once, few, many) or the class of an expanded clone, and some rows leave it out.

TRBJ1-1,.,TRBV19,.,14,CASSIGGANTEAFF,TGTGCCAGTAGTATAGGGGGGGCGAACACTGAAGCTTTCTTT
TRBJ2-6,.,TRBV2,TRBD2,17,CASSESGRGPGANVLTF,TGTGCCAGCAGTGAAAGCGGGAGAGGACCTGGGGCCAACGTCCTGACTTTC
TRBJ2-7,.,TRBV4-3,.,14,CASSQDLGPYEQYF,TGCGCCAGCAGCCAAGACCTGGGACCCTACGAGCAGTACTTC
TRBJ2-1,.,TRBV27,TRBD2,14,CASSKASGSSGQFF,TGTGCCAGCAGTAAGGCTAGCGGGAGTTCTGGGCAGTTCTTC
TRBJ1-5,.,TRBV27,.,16,CASRIRGGTGNQPQHF,TGTGCCAGCAGAATACGAGGGGGGACTGGCAATCAGCCCCAGCATTTT
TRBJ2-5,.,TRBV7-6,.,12,CASSLSEETQYF,TGTGCCAGCAGCTTGTCCGAGGAGACCCAGTACTTC
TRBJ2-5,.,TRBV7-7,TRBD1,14,CASSYRGQDETQYF,TGTGCTAGCAGCTACAGGGGTCAGGACGAGACCCAGTACTTC
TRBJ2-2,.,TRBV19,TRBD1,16,CASRPGQGTFTGELFF,TGTGCCAGCCGACCGGGACAGGGTACGTTCACCGGGGAGCTGTTTTTT
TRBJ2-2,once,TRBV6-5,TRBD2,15,CASSYQGLAGGELFF,TGTGCCAGCAGTTACCAGGGACTAGCGGGCGGGGAGCTGTTTTTT
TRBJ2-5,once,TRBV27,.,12,CASSPPGARQYF,TGTGCCAGCAGTCCCCCGGGGGCCCGCCAGTACTTC
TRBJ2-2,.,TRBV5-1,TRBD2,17,CASSAGLAVQNTGELFF,TGCGCCAGCAGCGCGGGACTAGCGGTGCAGAACACCGGGGAGCTGTTTTTT
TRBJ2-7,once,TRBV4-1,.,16,CASSPARGSSSYEQYF,TGCGCCAGCAGCCCCGCTAGAGGTTCGTCCTCCTACGAGCAGTACTTC
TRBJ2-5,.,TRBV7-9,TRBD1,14,CASSVGDSRETQYF,TGTGCCAGCAGCGTTGGGGACAGTCGGGAGACCCAGTACTTC
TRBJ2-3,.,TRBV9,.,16,CASSVGAERRPDTQYF,TGTGCCAGCAGCGTAGGAGCGGAGAGGAGGCCAGATACGCAGTATTTT
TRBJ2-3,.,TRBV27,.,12,CASSQFPYTQYF,TGTGCCAGCAGCCAGTTCCCTTATACGCAGTATTTT
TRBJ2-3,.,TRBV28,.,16,CASPPGWGPSTDTQYF,TGTGCCAGCCCCCCCGGGTGGGGACCTAGCACAGATACGCAGTATTTT
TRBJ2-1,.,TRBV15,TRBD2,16,CATGLAGGPSYNEQFF,TGTGCCACCGGACTAGCGGGAGGGCCATCCTACAATGAGCAGTTCTTC
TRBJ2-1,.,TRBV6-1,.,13,CASSEPYHNEQFF,TGTGCCAGCAGTGAGCCCTATCACAATGAGCAGTTCTTC
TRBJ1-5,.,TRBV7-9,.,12,CASSYSNQPQHF,TGTGCCAGCAGCTATAGCAATCAGCCCCAGCATTTT
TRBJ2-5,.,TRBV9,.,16,CASSVAGQSGAETQYF,TGTGCCAGCAGCGTAGCGGGGCAGAGTGGAGCGGAGACCCAGTACTTC
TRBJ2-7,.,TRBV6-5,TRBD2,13,CASTPSGSNEQYF,TGTGCCAGCACCCCTAGCGGGAGCAACGAGCAGTACTTC
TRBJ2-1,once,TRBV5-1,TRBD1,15,CASSLAPGQGNEQFF,TGCGCCAGCAGCTTGGCTCCGGGACAGGGTAATGAGCAGTTCTTC
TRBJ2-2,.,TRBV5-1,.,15,CASSLVRALTGELFF,TGCGCCAGCAGCTTGGTCAGGGCTCTCACCGGGGAGCTGTTTTTT
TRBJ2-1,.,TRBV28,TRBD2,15,CASSLYLAGVYEQFF,TGTGCCAGCAGTTTGTATCTAGCGGGAGTGTATGAGCAGTTCTTC
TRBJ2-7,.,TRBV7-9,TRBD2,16,CASSLVRAGLRDEQYF,TGTGCCAGCAGCCTCGTCAGAGCGGGACTAAGGGACGAGCAGTACTTC
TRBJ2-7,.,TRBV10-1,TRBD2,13,CATQRGPFYEQYF,TGCGCCACCCAGCGGGGGCCTTTCTACGAGCAGTACTTC
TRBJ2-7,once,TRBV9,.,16,CASSVGVSGRSYEQYF,TGTGCCAGCAGCGTAGGCGTTAGCGGCCGCTCCTACGAGCAGTACTTC
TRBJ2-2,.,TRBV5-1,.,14,CASGSPGDTGELFF,TGCGCCAGCGGTAGTCCGGGTGACACCGGGGAGCTGTTTTTT
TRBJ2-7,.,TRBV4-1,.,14,CASSQRSADYEQYF,TGCGCCAGCAGCCAGAGAAGTGCCGACTACGAGCAGTACTTC
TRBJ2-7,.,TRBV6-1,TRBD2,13,CASGLAGSYEQYF,TGTGCCAGCGGACTAGCGGGATCCTACGAGCAGTACTTC
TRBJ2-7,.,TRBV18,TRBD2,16,CASSPRSREFSYEQYF,TGTGCCAGCTCACCACGATCGCGGGAGTTCTCCTACGAGCAGTACTTC
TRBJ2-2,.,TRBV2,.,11,CASRAAGELFF,TGTGCCAGCAGGGCAGCCGGGGAGCTGTTTTTT
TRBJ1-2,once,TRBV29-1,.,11,CSVGTVYGYTF,TGCAGCGTCGGGACTGTTTATGGCTACACCTTC
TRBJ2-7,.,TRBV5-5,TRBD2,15,CASSSGLAGAYEQYF,TGTGCCAGCAGCTCCGGACTAGCGGGAGCCTACGAGCAGTACTTC
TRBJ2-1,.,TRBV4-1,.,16,CASTFNPGGLNNEQFF,TGCGCCAGCACTTTCAATCCAGGGGGACTAAACAATGAGCAGTTCTTC
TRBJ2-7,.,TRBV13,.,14,CASSFGGADYEQYF,TGTGCCAGCAGCTTCGGGGGCGCGGACTACGAGCAGTACTTC
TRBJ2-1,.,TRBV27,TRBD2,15,CASSLLRESYNEQFF,TGTGCCAGCAGTTTATTGCGGGAGTCCTACAATGAGCAGTTCTTC
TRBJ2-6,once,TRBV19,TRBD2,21,CASSIDGATSGRLSGANVLTF,TGTGCCAGTAGTATAGACGGAGCGACTAGCGGGAGATTGAGTGGGGCCAACGTCCTGACTTTC
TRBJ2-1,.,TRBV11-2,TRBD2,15,CASSLLTSVYNEQFF,TGTGCCAGCAGCTTATTGACTAGCGTATACAATGAGCAGTTCTTC
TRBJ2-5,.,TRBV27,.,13,CASSLRREETQYF,TGTGCCAGCAGTTTACGGCGGGAAGAGACCCAGTACTTC
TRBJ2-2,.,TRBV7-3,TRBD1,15,CASSWNRGNTGELFF,TGTGCCAGCAGCTGGAACAGGGGGAACACCGGGGAGCTGTTTTTT
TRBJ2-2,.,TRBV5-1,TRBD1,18,CASSRDRGRGSNTGELFF,TGCGCCAGCAGTCGGGACAGGGGGCGGGGATCGAACACCGGGGAGCTGTTTTTT
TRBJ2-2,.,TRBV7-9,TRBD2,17,CASSLGSPSGNTGELFF,TGTGCCAGCAGCTTAGGATCGCCTAGCGGGAACACCGGGGAGCTGTTTTTT
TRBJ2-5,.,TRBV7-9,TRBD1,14,CASSPDRGQETQYF,TGTGCCAGCAGCCCAGACAGGGGGCAAGAGACCCAGTACTTC
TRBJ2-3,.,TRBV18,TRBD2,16,CASSRLAGVASDTQYF,TGTGCCAGCTCTCGACTAGCGGGAGTAGCCTCGGATACGCAGTATTTT
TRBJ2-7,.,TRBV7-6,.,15,CASRGLGAANREQYF,TGTGCCAGCAGGGGCTTAGGGGCGGCAAACCGGGAGCAGTACTTC
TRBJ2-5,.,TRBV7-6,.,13,CASSLRDRGTQYF,TGTGCCAGCAGCTTGCGGGATAGGGGGACCCAGTACTTC
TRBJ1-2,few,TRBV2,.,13,CASSEQTTYGYTF,TGTGCCAGCAGTGAACAGACAACCTATGGCTACACCTTC
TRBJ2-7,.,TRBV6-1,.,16,CASSESKANTPYEQYF,TGTGCCAGCAGTGAAAGCAAGGCAAACACACCCTACGAGCAGTACTTC
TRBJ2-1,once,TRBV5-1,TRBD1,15,CASSTGTGVYNEQFF,TGCGCCAGCAGCACCGGGACAGGGGTCTACAATGAGCAGTTCTTC
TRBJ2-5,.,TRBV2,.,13,CASTRDNRETQYF,TGTGCCAGCACCCGGGACAACCGAGAGACCCAGTACTTC
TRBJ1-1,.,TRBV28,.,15,CASGGVGAIDTEAFF,TGTGCCAGCGGGGGTGTGGGGGCTATTGACACTGAAGCTTTCTTT